Given below is one TCR beta chain in context. This record comes from a study of tumor-infiltrating lymphocytes in oesophageal squamous cell carcinoma. TCRdb processed the PCR reads anew with MiXCR; each CDR3 protein has one entry. Among about 15,000 distinct CDR3 sequences listed, roughly 44% were seen once. V lost 1 base and J 5 bases, leaving 5 bases between the germline ends. The germline V gene has CDR1 SGHNT and CDR2 YENEEA. The CDR3 runs 12 residues. The source is a male donor with esophageal squamous cell carcinoma. V is TRBV11-3 and J is TRBJ2-5; D call uncertain. The specimen sequenced was blood. The CDR3 DNA reads as TGTGCCAGCAGCTTAGCCGGGGAGACCCAGTACTTC. Amino acid sequence: CASSLAGETQYF.